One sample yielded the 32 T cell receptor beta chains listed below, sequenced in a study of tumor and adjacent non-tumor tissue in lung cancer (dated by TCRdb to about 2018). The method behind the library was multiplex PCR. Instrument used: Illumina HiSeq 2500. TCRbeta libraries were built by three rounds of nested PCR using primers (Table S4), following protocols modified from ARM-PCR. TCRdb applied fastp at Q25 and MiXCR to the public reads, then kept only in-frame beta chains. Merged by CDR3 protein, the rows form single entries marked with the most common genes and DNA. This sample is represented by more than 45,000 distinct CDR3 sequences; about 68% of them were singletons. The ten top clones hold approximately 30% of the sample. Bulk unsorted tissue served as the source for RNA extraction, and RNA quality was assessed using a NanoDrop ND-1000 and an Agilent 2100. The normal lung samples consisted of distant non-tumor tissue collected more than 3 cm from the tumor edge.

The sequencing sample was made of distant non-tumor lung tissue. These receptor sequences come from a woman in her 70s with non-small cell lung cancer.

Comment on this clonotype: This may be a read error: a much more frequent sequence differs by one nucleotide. CDR3 sequence reads: CAWSRQGGNKPQHF. The CDR3 nucleotides read TGTGCCTGGAGTCGACAGGGAGGCAATAAGCCCCAGCATTTT. V and J are TRBV30 and TRBJ1-5; 7 bases align to TRBD1. The CDR3 has 14 amino acids. From germline, CDR1 is GTSNPN and CDR2 SVGIG (reference sequence). Looking up the rest from reference TRBV30 and TRBJ1-5 gives the full variable domain: SQTIHQWPATLVQPVGSPLSLECTVEGTSNPNLYWYRQAAGRGLQLLFYSVGIGQISSEVPQNLSASRPQDRQFILSSKKLLLSDSGFYLCAWSRQGGNKPQHFGDGTRLSIL.

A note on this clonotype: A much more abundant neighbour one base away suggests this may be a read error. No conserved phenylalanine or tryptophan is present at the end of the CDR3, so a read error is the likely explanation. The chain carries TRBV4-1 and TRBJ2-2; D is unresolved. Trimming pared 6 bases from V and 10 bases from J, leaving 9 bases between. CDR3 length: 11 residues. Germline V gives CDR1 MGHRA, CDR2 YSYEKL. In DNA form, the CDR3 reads TGCGCCAGCAGGGCCATCGTGGAGCTGTTTCTT. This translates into CASRAIVELFL.

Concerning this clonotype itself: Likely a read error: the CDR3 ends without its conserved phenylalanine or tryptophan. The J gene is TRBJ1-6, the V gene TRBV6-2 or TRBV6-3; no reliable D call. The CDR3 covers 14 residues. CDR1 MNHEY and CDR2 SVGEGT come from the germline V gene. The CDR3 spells CVSSYEGRRSPLHS. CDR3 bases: TGTGTCAGCAGTTACGAGGGAAGGAGATCACCCCTCCACTCT.

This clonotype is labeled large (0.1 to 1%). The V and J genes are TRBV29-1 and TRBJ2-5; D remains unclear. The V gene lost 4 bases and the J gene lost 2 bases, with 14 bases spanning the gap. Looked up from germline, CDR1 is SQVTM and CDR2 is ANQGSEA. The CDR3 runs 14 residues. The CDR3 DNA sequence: TGCAGCGTTGTGGCGACACAACTTCAAGAGACCCAGTACTTC. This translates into CSVVATQLQETQYF.

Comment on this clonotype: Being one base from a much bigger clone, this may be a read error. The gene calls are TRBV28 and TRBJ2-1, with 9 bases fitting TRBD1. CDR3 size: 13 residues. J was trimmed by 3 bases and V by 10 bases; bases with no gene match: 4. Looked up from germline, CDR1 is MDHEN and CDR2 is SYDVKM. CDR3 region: CANRGQNYNEQFF. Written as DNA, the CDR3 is TGTGCCAACAGGGGGCAAAACTACAATGAGCAGTTCTTC. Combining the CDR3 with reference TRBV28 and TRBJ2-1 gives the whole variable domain DVKVTQSSRYLVKRTGEKVFLECVQDMDHENMFWYRQDPGLGLRLIYFSYDVKMKEKGDIPEGYSVSREKKERFSLILESASTNQTSMYLCANRGQNYNEQFFGPGTRLTVL.

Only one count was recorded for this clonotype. Written as DNA, the CDR3 is TGCAGCGTTGAAGCCCCGGGCATAGCCAAAAACATTCAGTACTTC. Translating gives CSVEAPGIAKNIQYF. The V call is TRBV29-1, the J call TRBJ2-4; no definite D call. V shed 1 base and J shed 0 bases, with 10 bases lying between them. From germline, CDR1 is SQVTM and CDR2 ANQGSEA. CDR3 length: 15 amino acids.

The CDR3 DNA is TGTGCCAGCAACCAAGGGGACTATGGCTACACCTTC. Translating it yields CASNQGDYGYTF. The chain combines TRBV6-5 with TRBJ1-2; D perhaps matches TRBD1 (5 bases). Trimming left V 7 bases short and J 3 bases short, with 9 bases between. Germline V CDR1 and CDR2: MNHEY, SVGAGI. This CDR3 is built from 12 residues.

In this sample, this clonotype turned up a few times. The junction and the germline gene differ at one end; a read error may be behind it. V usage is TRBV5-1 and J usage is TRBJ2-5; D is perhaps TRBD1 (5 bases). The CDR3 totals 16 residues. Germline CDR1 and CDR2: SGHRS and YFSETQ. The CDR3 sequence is CTSSLGQGVFQETQYF. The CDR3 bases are TGCACCAGCAGCTTGGGGCAGGGTGTCTTCCAAGAGACCCAGTACTTC.

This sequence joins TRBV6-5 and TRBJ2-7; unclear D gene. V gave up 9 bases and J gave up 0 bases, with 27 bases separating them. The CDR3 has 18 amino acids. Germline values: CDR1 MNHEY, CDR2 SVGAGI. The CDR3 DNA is TGTGCCAGAAGTCAGAACGTAAGGCGCTCCAAGATCTCCTACGAGCAGTACTTC. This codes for CARSQNVRRSKISYEQYF.

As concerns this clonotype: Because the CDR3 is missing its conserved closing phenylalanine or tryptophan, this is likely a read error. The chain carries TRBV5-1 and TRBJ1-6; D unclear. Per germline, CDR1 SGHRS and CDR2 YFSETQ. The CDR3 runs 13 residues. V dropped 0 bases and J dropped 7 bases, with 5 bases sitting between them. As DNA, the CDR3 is TGCGCCAGCAGCTTGGCGACGAATTCACCCCTCCACTTG. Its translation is CASSLATNSPLHL.

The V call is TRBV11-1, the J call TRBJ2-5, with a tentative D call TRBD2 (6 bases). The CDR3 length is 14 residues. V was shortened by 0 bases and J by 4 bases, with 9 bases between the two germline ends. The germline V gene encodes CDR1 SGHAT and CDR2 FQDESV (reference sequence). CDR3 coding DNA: TGTGCCAGCAGCTTAGCACTAGCAGCAGAGACCCAGTACTTC. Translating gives CASSLALAAETQYF.

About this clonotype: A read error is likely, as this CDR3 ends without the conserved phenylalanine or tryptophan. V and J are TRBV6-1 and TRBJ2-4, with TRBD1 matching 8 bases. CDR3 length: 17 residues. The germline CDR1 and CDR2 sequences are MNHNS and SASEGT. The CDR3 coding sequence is TGTGCCAGCAATGAAGCCATACTCGGGACAGGTAGTAACATTCAGTACTTA. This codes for CASNEAILGTGSNIQYL.

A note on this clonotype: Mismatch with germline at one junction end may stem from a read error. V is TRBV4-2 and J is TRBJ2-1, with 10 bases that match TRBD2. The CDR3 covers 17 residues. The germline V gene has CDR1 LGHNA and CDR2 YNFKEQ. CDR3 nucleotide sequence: TGTGCCAGAAGCCAAGCGCACTCCGGGACTAGCGTGCATGAGAAGTTCTTC. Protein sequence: CARSQAHSGTSVHEKFF.

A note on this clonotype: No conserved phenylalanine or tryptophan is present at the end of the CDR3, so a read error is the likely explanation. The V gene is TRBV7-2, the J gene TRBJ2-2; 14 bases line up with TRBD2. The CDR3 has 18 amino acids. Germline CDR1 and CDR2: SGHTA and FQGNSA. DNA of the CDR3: TGTGCCAGCAGCTGGGGACTAGCGGGAGATCCGAACACCGGGGGGCTGTTTTTG. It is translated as CASSWGLAGDPNTGGLFL.

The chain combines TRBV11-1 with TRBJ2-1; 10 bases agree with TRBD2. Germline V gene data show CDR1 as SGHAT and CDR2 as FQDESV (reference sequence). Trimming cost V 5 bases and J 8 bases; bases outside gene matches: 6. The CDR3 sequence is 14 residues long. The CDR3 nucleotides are TGTGCCAGCAGCCAGCGGGAGGGCCGTTATGAGCAGTTCTTC. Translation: CASSQREGRYEQFF.

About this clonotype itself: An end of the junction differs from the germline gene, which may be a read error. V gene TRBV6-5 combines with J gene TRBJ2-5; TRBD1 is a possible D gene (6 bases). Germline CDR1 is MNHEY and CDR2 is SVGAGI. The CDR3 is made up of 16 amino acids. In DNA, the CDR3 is TGTGCCAGTAGTTACCCCGAGCGGAAGGGGGTAGAGACCCAGTACTTC. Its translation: CASSYPERKGVETQYF.

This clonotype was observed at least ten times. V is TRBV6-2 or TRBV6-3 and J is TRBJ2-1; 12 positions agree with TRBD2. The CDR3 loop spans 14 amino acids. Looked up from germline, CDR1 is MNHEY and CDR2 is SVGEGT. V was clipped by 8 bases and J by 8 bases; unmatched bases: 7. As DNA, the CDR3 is TGTGCCAGCGAACTAGCGGGAGGTACGGATGAGCAGTTCTTC. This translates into CASELAGGTDEQFF.

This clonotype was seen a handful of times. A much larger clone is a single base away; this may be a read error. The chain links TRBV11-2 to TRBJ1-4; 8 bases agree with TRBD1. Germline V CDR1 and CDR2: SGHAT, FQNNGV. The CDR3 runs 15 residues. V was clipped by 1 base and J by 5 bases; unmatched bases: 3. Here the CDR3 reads CASSLGTGINEKLFF. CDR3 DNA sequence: TGTGCCAGCAGCTTAGGGACAGGGATAAATGAAAAACTGTTTTTT.

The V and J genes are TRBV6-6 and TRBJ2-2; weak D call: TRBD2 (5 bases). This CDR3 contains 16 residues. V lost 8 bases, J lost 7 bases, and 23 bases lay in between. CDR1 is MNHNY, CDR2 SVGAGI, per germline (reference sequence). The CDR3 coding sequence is TGTGCCAGCCACAACTTGGTAGGAGGTGGCATCGGGGAGCTGTTTTTT. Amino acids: CASHNLVGGGIGELFF.

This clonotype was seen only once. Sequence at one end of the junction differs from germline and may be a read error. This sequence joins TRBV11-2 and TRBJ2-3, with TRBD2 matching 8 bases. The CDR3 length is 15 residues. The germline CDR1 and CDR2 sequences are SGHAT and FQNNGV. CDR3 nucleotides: TGTGCCTGCAGTCGAGCTAGCGGGAGCACAGATACGCAGTATTTT. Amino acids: CACSRASGSTDTQYF.

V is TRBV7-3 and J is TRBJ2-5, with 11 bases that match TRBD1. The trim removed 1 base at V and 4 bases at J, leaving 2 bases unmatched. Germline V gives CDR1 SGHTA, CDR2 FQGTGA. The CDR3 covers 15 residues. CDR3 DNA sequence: TGTGCCAGCAGCTTAAGGGGACAGGGGGGAGAGACCCAGTACTTC. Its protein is CASSLRGQGGETQYF.

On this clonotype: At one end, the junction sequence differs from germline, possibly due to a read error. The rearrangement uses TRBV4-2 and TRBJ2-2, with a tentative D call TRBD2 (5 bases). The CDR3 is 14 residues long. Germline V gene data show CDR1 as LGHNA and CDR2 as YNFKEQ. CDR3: CASSQEIRTGELLF. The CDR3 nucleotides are TGTGCCAGCAGCCAAGAAATCCGCACCGGGGAGCTGTTATTT.

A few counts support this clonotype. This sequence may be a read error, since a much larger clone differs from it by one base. The CDR3 region is CASNQDIDGEYEQYF. CDR3 DNA sequence: TGCGCCAGCAACCAAGATATTGATGGGGAGTACGAGCAGTACTTC. The V and J genes are TRBV4-1 and TRBJ2-7; TRBD2 might be the D (5 bases). Germline V lookup: CDR1 MGHRA, CDR2 YSYEKL. CDR3 length: 15 amino acids.

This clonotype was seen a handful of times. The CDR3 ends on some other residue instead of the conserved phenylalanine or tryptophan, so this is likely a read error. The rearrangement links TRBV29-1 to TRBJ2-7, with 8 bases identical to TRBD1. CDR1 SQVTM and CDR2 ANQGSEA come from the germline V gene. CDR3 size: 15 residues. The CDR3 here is CSVEFQGASNYEQYL. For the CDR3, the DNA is TGTAGCGTTGAATTTCAGGGGGCCTCGAATTACGAGCAGTACCTC.

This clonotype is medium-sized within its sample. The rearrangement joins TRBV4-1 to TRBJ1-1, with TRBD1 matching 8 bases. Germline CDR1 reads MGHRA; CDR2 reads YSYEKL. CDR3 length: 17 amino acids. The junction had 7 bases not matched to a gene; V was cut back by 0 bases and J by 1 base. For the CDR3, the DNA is TGCGCCAGCAGCCAAGACGACCGGGACAGGCCGAACACTGAAGCTTTCTTT. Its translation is CASSQDDRDRPNTEAFF.

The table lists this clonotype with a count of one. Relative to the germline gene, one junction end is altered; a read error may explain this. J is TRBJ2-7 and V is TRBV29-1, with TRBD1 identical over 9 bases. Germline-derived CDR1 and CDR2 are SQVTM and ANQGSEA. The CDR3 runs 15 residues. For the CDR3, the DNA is TGCAGCGTTGGAAAGGGACAGGGAAAGACCTACGAGCAGTATTTC. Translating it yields CSVGKGQGKTYEQYF.

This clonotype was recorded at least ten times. The CDR3 sequence is CASSLDLTAGELFF. The DNA of the CDR3 is TGTGCCAGCAGCTTAGATTTGACCGCCGGGGAGCTGTTTTTT. The chain joins TRBV11-2 to TRBJ2-2, with unresolved D. The germline V gene encodes CDR1 SGHAT and CDR2 FQNNGV. The CDR3 consists of 14 residues. Trimming removed 0 bases from V and 6 bases from J, with 8 bases in between.

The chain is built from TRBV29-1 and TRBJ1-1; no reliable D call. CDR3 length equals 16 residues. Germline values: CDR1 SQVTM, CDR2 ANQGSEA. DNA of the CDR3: TGCAACGTCAAGAGTGCAAGAACTTCTCAGGACGATGCAGCTTTCTTT. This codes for CNVKSARTSQDDAAFF.

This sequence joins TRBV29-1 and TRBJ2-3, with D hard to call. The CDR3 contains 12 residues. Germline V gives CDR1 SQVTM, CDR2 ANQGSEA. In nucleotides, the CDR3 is TGCAATGTTAAAACTAGCACAGATACGCAGTATTTT. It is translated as CNVKTSTDTQYF.

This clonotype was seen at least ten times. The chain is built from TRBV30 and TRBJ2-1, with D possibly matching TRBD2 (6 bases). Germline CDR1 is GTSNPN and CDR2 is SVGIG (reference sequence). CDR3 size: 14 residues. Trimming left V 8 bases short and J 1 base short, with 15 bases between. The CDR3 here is CAGLNGISYNEQFF. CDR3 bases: TGTGCCGGACTAAATGGGATTTCCTACAATGAGCAGTTCTTC.

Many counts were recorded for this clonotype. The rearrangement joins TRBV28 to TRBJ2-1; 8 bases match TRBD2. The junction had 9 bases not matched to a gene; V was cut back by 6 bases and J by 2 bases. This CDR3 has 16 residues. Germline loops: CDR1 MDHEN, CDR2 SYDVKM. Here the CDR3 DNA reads TGTGCCAGCAGGAAAGTGGTAGCGGGACCCTACAATGAGCAGTTCTTC. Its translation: CASRKVVAGPYNEQFF.

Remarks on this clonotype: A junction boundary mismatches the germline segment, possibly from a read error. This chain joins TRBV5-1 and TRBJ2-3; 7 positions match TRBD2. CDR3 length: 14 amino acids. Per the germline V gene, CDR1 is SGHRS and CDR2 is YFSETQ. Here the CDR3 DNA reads TGCGCCAGCAGGCCGGGAGGCCACACAGTTACGCAGTATTTT. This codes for CASRPGGHTVTQYF. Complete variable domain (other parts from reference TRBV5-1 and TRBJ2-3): KAGVTQTPRYLIKTRGQQVTLSCSPISGHRSVSWYQQTPGQGLQFLFEYFSETQRNKGNFPGRFSGRQFSNSRSEMNVSTLELGDSALYLCASRPGGHTVTQYFGPGTRLTVL.